A single T cell receptor (beta chain) is shown here with its context. CDR3 size: 16 residues. The germline CDR1 and CDR2 sequences are WSHSY and SAAADI. With 0 bases removed from V and 6 bases from J, the gap between germline ends came to 14 bases. This record comes from a study of early T cells in non-severe SARS-CoV-2 infection. TCRdb reanalysed the 5' RACE reads using MiXCR and keeps one entry per CDR3 protein. This sample has around 81,000 distinct CDR3 sequences, with 13% to 15% found just once. What was sequenced was whole blood. The V call is TRBV10-2, the J call TRBJ2-2, with D possibly being TRBD1 or TRBD2 (6 bases each). The sequence came from an adult who was a healthcare worker with PCR-confirmed SARS-CoV-2 infection or an uninfected control (not recorded which). The CDR3 loop is CASSESLAPGAGELFF. The CDR3, as DNA: TGCGCCAGCAGTGAGTCGCTAGCGCCAGGGGCCGGGGAGCTGTTTTTT.